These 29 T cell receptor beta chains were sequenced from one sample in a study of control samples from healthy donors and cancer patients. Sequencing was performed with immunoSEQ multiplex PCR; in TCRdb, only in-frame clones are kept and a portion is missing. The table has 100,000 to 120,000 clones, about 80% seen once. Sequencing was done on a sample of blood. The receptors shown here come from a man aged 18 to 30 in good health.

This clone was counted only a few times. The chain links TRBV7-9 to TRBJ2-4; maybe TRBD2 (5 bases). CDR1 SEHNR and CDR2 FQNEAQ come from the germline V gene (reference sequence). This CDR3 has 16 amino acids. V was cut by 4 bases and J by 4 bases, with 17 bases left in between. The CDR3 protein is CASSYYGGYRKNIQYF. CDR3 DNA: TGTGCCAGCAGCTATTACGGCGGGTACAGAAAAAACATTCAGTACTTC.

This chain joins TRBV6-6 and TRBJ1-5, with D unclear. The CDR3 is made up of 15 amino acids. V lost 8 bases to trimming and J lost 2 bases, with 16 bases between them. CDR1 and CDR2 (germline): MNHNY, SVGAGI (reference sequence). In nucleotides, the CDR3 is TGTGCCAGCTTTCTTGGGTTTAGAGGCAATCAGCCCCAGCATTTT. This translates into CASFLGFRGNQPQHF.

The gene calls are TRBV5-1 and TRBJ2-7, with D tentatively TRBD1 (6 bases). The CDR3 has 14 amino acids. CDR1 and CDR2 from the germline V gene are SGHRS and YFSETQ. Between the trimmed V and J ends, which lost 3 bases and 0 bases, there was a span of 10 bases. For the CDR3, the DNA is TGCGCCAGCAGCTCTACAGGGTCCTCCTACGAGCAGTACTTC. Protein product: CASSSTGSSYEQYF.

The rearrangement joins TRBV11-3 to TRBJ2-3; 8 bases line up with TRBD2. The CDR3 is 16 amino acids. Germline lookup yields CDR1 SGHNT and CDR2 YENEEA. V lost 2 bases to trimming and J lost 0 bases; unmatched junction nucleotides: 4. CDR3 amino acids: CASSLSGTRSTDTQYF. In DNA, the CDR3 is TGTGCCAGCAGCTTATCCGGGACTAGGAGCACAGATACGCAGTATTTT.

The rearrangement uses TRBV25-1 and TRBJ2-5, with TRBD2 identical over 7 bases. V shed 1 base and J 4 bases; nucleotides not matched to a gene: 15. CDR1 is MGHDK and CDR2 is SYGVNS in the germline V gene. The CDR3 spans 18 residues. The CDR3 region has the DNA TGTGCCAGCAGTGAATCTGACGCCCAGTGGGAGGGGAGAGAGACCCAGTACTTC. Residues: CASSESDAQWEGRETQYF.

The CDR3 protein is CASSEQGNTEAFF. In DNA form, the CDR3 reads TGTGCCAGCAGTGAACAGGGGAACACTGAAGCTTTCTTT. The V and J genes are TRBV28 and TRBJ1-1, with a weak D call TRBD1 (6 bases). V shed 5 bases and J shed 1 base, with 8 bases lying between them. There are 13 residues in the CDR3. Germline CDR1 is MDHEN and CDR2 is SYDVKM. The full variable domain, with the rest looked up from reference TRBV28 and TRBJ1-1, is DVKVTQSSRYLVKRTGEKVFLECVQDMDHENMFWYRQDPGLGLRLIYFSYDVKMKEKGDIPEGYSVSREKKERFSLILESASTNQTSMYLCASSEQGNTEAFFGQGTRLTVV.

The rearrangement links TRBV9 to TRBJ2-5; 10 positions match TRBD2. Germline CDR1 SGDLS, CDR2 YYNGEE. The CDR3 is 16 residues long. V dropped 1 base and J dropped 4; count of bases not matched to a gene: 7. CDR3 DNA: TGTGCCAGCAGCGTATCCCCGGGACTAGCGAGAGAGACCCAGTACTTC. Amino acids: CASSVSPGLARETQYF.

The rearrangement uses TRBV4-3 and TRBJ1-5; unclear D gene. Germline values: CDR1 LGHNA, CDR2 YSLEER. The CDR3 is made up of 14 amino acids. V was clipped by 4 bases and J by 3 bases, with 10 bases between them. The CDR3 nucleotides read TGCGCCAGCAGCCCCGACACCTTCAATCAGCCCCAGCATTTT. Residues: CASSPDTFNQPQHF.

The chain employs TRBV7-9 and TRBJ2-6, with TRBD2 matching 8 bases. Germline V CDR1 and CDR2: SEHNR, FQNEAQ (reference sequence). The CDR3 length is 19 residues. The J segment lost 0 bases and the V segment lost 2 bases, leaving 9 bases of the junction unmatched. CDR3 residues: CASSLSLGGGPSGANVLTF. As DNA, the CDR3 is TGTGCCAGCAGCTTATCTCTTGGCGGGGGGCCCTCTGGGGCCAACGTCCTGACTTTC.

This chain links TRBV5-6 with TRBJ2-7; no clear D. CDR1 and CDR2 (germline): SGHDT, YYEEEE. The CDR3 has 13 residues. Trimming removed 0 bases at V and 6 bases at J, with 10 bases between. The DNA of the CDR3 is TGTGCCAGCAGCTTGGCCCCAGGTGGCGAGCAGTACTTC. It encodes CASSLAPGGEQYF.

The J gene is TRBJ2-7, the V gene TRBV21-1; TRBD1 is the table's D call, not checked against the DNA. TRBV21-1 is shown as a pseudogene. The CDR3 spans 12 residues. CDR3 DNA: TGTGCCAGCAGCAAAGAGGGGGACGAGCAGTACTTC. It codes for CASSKEGDEQYF.

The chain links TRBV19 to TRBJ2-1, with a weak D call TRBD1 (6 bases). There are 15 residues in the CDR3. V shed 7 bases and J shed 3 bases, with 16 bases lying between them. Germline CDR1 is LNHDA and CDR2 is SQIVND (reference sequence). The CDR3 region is CASNAGAGFYNEQFF. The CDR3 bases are TGTGCCAGTAACGCAGGGGCCGGTTTCTACAATGAGCAGTTCTTC.

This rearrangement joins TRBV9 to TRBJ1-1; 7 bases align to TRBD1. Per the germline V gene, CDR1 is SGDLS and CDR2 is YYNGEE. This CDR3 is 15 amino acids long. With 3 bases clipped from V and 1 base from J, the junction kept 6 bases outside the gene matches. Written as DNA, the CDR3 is TGTGCCAGCAGCGCCCGGACAGGTCCGAACACTGAAGCTTTCTTT. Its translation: CASSARTGPNTEAFF.

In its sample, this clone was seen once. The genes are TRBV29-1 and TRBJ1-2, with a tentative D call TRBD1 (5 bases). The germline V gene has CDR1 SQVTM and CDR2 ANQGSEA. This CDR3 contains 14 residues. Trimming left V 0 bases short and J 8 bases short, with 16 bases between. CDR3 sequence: CSVEEAVWDRGYTF. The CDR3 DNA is TGCAGCGTTGAAGAGGCGGTTTGGGACCGGGGCTACACCTTC.

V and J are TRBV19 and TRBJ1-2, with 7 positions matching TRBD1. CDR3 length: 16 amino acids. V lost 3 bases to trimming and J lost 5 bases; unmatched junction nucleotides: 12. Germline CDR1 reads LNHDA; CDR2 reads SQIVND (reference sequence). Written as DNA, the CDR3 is TGTGCCAGTAGTATCGTTGGGTCGACAGGGCAATATGGCTACACCTTC. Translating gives CASSIVGSTGQYGYTF. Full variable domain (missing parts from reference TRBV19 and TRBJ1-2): DGGITQSPKYLFRKEGQNVTLSCEQNLNHDAMYWYRQDPGQGLRLIYYSQIVNDFQKGDIAEGYSVSREKKESFPLTVTSAQKNPTAFYLCASSIVGSTGQYGYTFGSGTRLTVV.

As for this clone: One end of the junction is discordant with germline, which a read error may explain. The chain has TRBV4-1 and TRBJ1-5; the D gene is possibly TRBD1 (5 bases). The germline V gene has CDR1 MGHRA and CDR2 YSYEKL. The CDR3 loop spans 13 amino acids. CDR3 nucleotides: TGCGCCTCCGGCGGGGGGAGCACTCAGCCCCAGCATTTT. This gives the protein CASGGGSTQPQHF.

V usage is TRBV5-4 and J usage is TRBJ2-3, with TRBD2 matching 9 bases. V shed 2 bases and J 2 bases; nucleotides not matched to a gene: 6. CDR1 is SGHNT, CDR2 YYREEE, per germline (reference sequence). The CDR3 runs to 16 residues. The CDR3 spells CASSLGAGGLTDTQYF. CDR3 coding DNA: TGTGCCAGCAGCTTAGGAGCGGGGGGCCTCACAGATACGCAGTATTTT.

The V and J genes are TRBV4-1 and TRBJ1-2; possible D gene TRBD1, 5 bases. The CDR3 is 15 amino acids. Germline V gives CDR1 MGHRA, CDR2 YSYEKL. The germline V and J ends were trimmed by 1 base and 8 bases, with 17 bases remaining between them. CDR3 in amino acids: CASSQAGQGRKGYTF. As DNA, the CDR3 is TGCGCCAGCAGCCAAGCCGGGCAGGGCAGGAAGGGCTACACCTTC.

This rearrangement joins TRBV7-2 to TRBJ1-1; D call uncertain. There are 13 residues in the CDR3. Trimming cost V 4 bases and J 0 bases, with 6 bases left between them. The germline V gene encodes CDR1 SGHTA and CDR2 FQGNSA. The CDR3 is CASSYSMNTEAFF. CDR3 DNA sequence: TGTGCCAGCAGCTACTCTATGAACACTGAAGCTTTCTTT. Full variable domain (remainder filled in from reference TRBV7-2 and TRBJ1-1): GAGVSQSPSNKVTEKGKDVELRCDPISGHTALYWYRQSLGQGLEFLIYFQGNSAPDKSGLPSDRFSAERTGGSVSTLTIQRTQQEDSAVYLCASSYSMNTEAFFGQGTRLTVV.

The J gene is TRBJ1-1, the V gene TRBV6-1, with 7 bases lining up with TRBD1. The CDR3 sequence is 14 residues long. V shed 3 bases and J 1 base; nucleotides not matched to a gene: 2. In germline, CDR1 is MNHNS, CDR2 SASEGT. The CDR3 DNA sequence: TGTGCCAGCAGTGATTGGACAGGGAACACTGAAGCTTTCTTT. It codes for CASSDWTGNTEAFF.

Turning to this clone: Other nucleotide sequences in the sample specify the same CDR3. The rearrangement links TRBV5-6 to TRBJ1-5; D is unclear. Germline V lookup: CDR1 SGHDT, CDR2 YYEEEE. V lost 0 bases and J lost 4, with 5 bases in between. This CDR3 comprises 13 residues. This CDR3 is CASSLGRNQPQHF. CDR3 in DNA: TGTGCCAGCAGCTTGGGCAGAAATCAGCCCCAGCATTTT.

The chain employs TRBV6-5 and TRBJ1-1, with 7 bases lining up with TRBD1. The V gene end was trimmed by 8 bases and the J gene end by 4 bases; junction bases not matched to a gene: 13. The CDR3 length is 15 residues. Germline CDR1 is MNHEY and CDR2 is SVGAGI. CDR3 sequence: CASQPLSGGFTEAFF. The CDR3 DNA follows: TGTGCCAGCCAGCCCCTATCAGGGGGATTCACTGAAGCTTTCTTT.

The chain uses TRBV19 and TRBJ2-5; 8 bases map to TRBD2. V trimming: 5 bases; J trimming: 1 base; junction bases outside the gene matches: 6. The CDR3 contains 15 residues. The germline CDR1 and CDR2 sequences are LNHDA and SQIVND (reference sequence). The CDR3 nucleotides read TGTGCCAGTAGTCGGGGGGGCGGTCCCCAAGAGACCCAGTACTTC. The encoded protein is CASSRGGGPQETQYF. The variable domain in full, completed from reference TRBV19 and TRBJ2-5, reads DGGITQSPKYLFRKEGQNVTLSCEQNLNHDAMYWYRQDPGQGLRLIYYSQIVNDFQKGDIAEGYSVSREKKESFPLTVTSAQKNPTAFYLCASSRGGGPQETQYFGPGTRLLVL.

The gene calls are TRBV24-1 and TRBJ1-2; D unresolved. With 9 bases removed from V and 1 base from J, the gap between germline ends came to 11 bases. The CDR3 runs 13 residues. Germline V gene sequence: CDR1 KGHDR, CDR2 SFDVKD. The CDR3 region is CATSRGVNYGYTF. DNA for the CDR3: TGTGCCACCTCTCGTGGGGTTAACTATGGCTACACCTTC.

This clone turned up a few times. The CDR3 protein is CASTGYGNSPLHF. CDR3 nucleotide sequence: TGTGCCAGCACGGGATACGGTAATTCACCCCTCCACTTT. This chain connects TRBV6-5 to TRBJ1-6; D is undetermined. In germline, CDR1 is MNHEY, CDR2 SVGAGI. CDR3 length: 13 amino acids. V was trimmed by 7 bases and J by 6 bases, leaving 10 bases between them.

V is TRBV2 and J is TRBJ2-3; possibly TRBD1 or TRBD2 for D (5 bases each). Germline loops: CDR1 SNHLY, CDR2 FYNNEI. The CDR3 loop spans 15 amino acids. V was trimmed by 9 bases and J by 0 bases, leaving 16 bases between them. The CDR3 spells CASSRGASSTDTQYF. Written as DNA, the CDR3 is TGTGCCAGTTCCCGGGGCGCCTCTAGCACAGATACGCAGTATTTT.

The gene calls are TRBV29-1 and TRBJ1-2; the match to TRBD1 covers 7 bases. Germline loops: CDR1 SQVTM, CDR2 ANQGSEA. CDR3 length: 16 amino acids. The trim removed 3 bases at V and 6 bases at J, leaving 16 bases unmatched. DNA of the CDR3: TGCAGCGTTGATCAGGGGGGCGACGGATCGGGAAATGGCTACACCTTC. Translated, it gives CSVDQGGDGSGNGYTF.

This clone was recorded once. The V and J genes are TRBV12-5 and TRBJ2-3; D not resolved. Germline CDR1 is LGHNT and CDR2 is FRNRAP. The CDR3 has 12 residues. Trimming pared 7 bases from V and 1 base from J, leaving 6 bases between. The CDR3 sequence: CASVVGTDTQYF. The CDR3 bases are TGTGCTAGTGTGGTGGGCACAGATACGCAGTATTTT.

The CDR3 DNA reads TGTGCCACCCACCCAGGGGGGAGCACTGAAGCTTTCTTT. Protein product: CATHPGGSTEAFF. The chain links TRBV19 to TRBJ1-1, with 7 bases that match TRBD1. J was trimmed by 4 bases and V by 10 bases; bases with no gene match: 9. This CDR3 contains 13 residues. CDR1 is LNHDA, CDR2 SQIVND, per germline (reference sequence).